The 28 T cell receptor beta chains below all came from one sample that was sequenced in a study of blood T cell repertoires in COVID-19. This table comes from immunoSEQ multiplex PCR, and its TCRdb copy is limited to in-frame clones, with some not included. The table lists about 68,000 clones, 75% to 90% of them singletons. Sequenced: peripheral blood. The receptors derive from a human donor in a cohort sampled during active COVID-19.

The chain combines TRBV19 with TRBJ1-1; 7 bases line up with TRBD1. V trimming: 6 bases; J trimming: 5 bases; junction bases outside the gene matches: 9. From germline, CDR1 is LNHDA and CDR2 SQIVND (reference sequence). CDR3 length: 14 residues. The CDR3 here is CASRRQGRNTEAFF. In DNA, the CDR3 is TGTGCCAGTAGGCGACAGGGCAGGAATACTGAAGCTTTCTTT.

The gene calls are TRBV11-1 and TRBJ2-7, with D maybe TRBD2 (7 bases). The V end was cut by 0 bases, the J end by 9 bases, with 21 bases between. Germline V gene lookup returns CDR1 SGHAT and CDR2 FQDESV (reference sequence). The CDR3 has 16 residues. In nucleotides, the CDR3 is TGTGCCAGCAGCTTAGCGCTCAGGGGCCCCCGGGAGGTGCAGTACTTC. Protein product: CASSLALRGPREVQYF.

This clone was counted a single time. The chain links TRBV7-8 to TRBJ1-1; a weak D match, TRBD1 (5 bases). There are 12 residues in the CDR3. Trimming took 0 bases from V and 8 from J, leaving 7 bases between them. CDR1 and CDR2 from the germline V gene are SGHVS and FQNEAQ. In nucleotides, the CDR3 is TGTGCCAGCAGCTTAGCGCACAGGGAAGCTTTCTTT. This sequence encodes CASSLAHREAFF.

This chain links TRBV9 with TRBJ1-1; no reliable D call. V shed 4 bases and J shed 1 base, with 17 bases lying between them. Germline assignment: CDR1 SGDLS and CDR2 YYNGEE. This CDR3 has 16 residues. Here the CDR3 DNA reads TGTGCCAGCAGCCCCGACGGGTGGGAGGGGAACACTGAAGCTTTCTTT. This sequence encodes CASSPDGWEGNTEAFF.

V is TRBV6-6 and J is TRBJ1-1, with D tentatively TRBD1 (5 bases). The V end was cut by 0 bases, the J end by 4 bases, with 12 bases between. The germline V gene has CDR1 MNHNY and CDR2 SVGAGI (reference sequence). The CDR3 is 15 residues long. CDR3 in amino acids: CASSYSLQGVTEAFF. CDR3 bases: TGTGCCAGCAGTTACTCACTACAAGGGGTCACTGAAGCTTTCTTT.

This rearrangement joins TRBV23-1 to TRBJ1-1; the D is unclear. TRBV23-1 has ORF status, its function being uncertain. CDR3 length equals 15 residues. V was clipped by 2 bases and J by 7 bases, with 17 bases between them. This CDR3 is CASSQNLAGPCEAFF. Here the CDR3 DNA reads TGCGCCAGCAGTCAAAACTTGGCTGGGCCCTGTGAAGCTTTCTTT.

The chain couples TRBV5-1 to TRBJ2-1; 7 nucleotides agree with TRBD2. V was pared by 4 bases and J by 2 bases, with 6 bases of the junction left unmatched. This CDR3 is 15 amino acids long. The germline gives CDR1 SGHRS, CDR2 YFSETQ. The DNA for the CDR3 is TGCGCCAGCAGCCCACTAGGACTAGCCTACAATGAGCAGTTCTTC. This translates into CASSPLGLAYNEQFF.

The chain combines TRBV5-4 with TRBJ2-7; 10 bases line up with TRBD2. Trimming removed 4 bases from V and 6 bases from J; junction bases left unmatched: 16. CDR1 is SGHNT, CDR2 YYREEE, per germline (reference sequence). This CDR3 region has 17 residues. This chain's CDR3 is CASSRTSGRAGAGEQYF. The DNA for the CDR3 is TGTGCCAGCAGCAGGACTAGCGGACGAGCCGGCGCGGGCGAGCAGTACTTC.

The chain employs TRBV7-9 and TRBJ1-2; 9 nucleotides align to TRBD1. V was pared by 0 bases and J by 5 bases, with 4 bases of the junction left unmatched. The CDR3 sequence is 15 residues long. Germline V gene sequence: CDR1 SEHNR, CDR2 FQNEAQ (reference sequence). The CDR3 protein is CASSLARTGEYGYTF. The CDR3 region has the DNA TGTGCCAGCAGCTTAGCCCGGACAGGGGAATATGGCTACACCTTC.

This chain joins TRBV5-5 and TRBJ1-2, with a weak D call TRBD1 (5 bases). The V gene's germline CDR1 is SGHKS and CDR2 YYEKEE (reference sequence). The CDR3 covers 13 residues. Trimming pared 4 bases from V and 7 bases from J, leaving 14 bases between. CDR3 in amino acids: CASSTGLSGGYTF. The DNA of the CDR3 is TGTGCCAGCAGCACGGGACTGTCGGGTGGCTACACCTTC.

A single count supports this clone. The V and J genes are TRBV5-1 and TRBJ2-5; TRBD1 matches at 9 bases. V dropped 4 bases and J dropped 4; count of bases not matched to a gene: 17. This CDR3 is built from 18 residues. Per germline, CDR1 SGHRS and CDR2 YFSETQ. CDR3 coding DNA: TGCGCCAGCAGCCAAAAAGGGCAGGGACAGGGAAAGCGAGAGACCCAGTACTTC. Amino acids: CASSQKGQGQGKRETQYF.

This chain joins TRBV7-9 and TRBJ2-2; a possible D gene is TRBD1 (6 bases). Germline loops: CDR1 SEHNR, CDR2 FQNEAQ (reference sequence). V was trimmed by 7 bases and J by 3 bases, leaving 15 bases between them. CDR3 length: 15 residues. CDR3: CASKRTEVDTGELFF. CDR3 sequence (DNA): TGTGCCAGCAAACGGACAGAAGTGGACACCGGGGAGCTGTTTTTT.

This rearrangement joins TRBV9 to TRBJ1-1; D is uncertain. Germline V gene sequence: CDR1 SGDLS, CDR2 YYNGEE. This CDR3 comprises 14 residues. V was clipped by 3 bases and J by 7 bases, with 16 bases between them. The CDR3 region is CASSGPTPGGEAFF. CDR3 coding DNA: TGTGCCAGCAGCGGCCCCACCCCGGGTGGTGAAGCTTTCTTT.

V is TRBV29-1 and J is TRBJ2-7, with 12 positions matching TRBD2. The V segment lost 1 base and the J segment 3 bases; nucleotides outside the gene matches: 7. This CDR3 comprises 16 residues. From germline, CDR1 is SQVTM and CDR2 ANQGSEA. In nucleotides, the CDR3 is TGCAGCGTTGAAGGGGAGACTAGCGGGAGTATCTACGAGCAGTACTTC. This translates into CSVEGETSGSIYEQYF.

The CDR3 nucleotides read TGTGCCAGCAGTCAGAGTAAACAGGGTAAAGCTTTCTTT. Encoded protein: CASSQSKQGKAFF. The V call is TRBV28, the J call TRBJ1-1; TRBD1 is a possible D gene (6 bases). V was pared by 5 bases and J by 9 bases, with 16 bases between. The CDR3 consists of 13 residues. The germline V gene has CDR1 MDHEN and CDR2 SYDVKM.

J is TRBJ2-1 and V is TRBV6-2 or TRBV6-3, with 9 bases that match TRBD2. The CDR3 contains 17 residues. Germline V gene sequence: CDR1 MNHEY, CDR2 SVGEGT. V lost 0 bases and J lost 3; bases outside the gene matches: 6. The CDR3 bases are TGTGCCAGCAGTTACTCGAGTCCTAGCGGGATCTACAATGAGCAGTTCTTC. This encodes CASSYSSPSGIYNEQFF.

V gene TRBV30 combines with J gene TRBJ1-1; a weak D match, TRBD1 (6 bases). The CDR3 loop spans 13 amino acids. Germline loops: CDR1 GTSNPN, CDR2 SVGIG (reference sequence). Trimming stripped 0 bases from V and 4 bases from J, with 9 bases between. The CDR3 loop reads CAWSVGRGTEAFF. CDR3 sequence (DNA): TGTGCCTGGAGTGTAGGCAGGGGCACTGAAGCTTTCTTT.

CDR3 amino acids: CASSPHGTSGRCEQYF. DNA for the CDR3: TGTGCCAGCAGCCCCCACGGGACTAGCGGGAGATGCGAGCAGTACTTC. The genes are TRBV21-1 and TRBJ2-7; the D call TRBD2 from the table was never checked on the DNA. TRBV21-1 is given as a pseudogene. The CDR3 sequence is 16 residues long.

This rearrangement joins TRBV4-1 to TRBJ2-1; D unclear. The CDR3 covers 16 residues. V lost 1 base and J 2 bases, leaving 12 bases between the germline ends. CDR1 and CDR2 from the germline V gene are MGHRA and YSYEKL. This chain's CDR3 is CASSQVSRIPYNEQFF. For the CDR3, the DNA is TGCGCCAGCAGCCAAGTTTCTAGGATACCCTACAATGAGCAGTTCTTC.

The rearrangement joins TRBV9 to TRBJ2-2; 7 nucleotides align to TRBD2. V gave up 0 bases and J gave up 7 bases; unmatched junction bases: 9. The germline V gene encodes CDR1 SGDLS and CDR2 YYNGEE. The CDR3 covers 16 residues. CDR3 residues: CASSVEWRESDGELFF. In DNA, the CDR3 is TGTGCCAGCAGCGTAGAATGGCGGGAGTCTGACGGGGAGCTGTTTTTT.

J is TRBJ1-1 and V is TRBV6-6; a possible D gene is TRBD1 (5 bases). Trimming cost V 5 bases and J 4 bases, with 23 bases left between them. The CDR3 consists of 17 residues. Germline CDR1 and CDR2: MNHNY and SVGAGI (reference sequence). CDR3 in amino acids: CASSQGLQAGQGTEAFF. DNA of the CDR3: TGTGCCAGCAGTCAGGGTCTACAGGCAGGCCAGGGCACTGAAGCTTTCTTT.

This chain connects TRBV30 to TRBJ2-1; 10 bases agree with TRBD2. Germline CDR1 reads GTSNPN; CDR2 reads SVGIG (reference sequence). The CDR3 extends over 17 amino acids. Germline trimming cut 0 bases from V and 7 bases from J; bases unmatched to any gene: 12. CDR3 region: CAWSVSRAGGRKNEQFF. DNA of the CDR3: TGTGCCTGGAGTGTATCCCGAGCGGGGGGGAGAAAGAATGAGCAGTTCTTC.

This clone was detected only a few times. The chain couples TRBV7-9 to TRBJ2-2; maybe TRBD2 (6 bases). With 5 bases removed from V and 9 bases from J, the gap between germline ends came to 16 bases. CDR3 length: 14 amino acids. Germline V gene lookup returns CDR1 SEHNR and CDR2 FQNEAQ (reference sequence). The CDR3, as DNA: TGTGCCAGCAGCCTTAGCGGAATAGCCCGGGAGCTGTTTTTT. This codes for CASSLSGIARELFF. The variable domain in full, completed from reference TRBV7-9 and TRBJ2-2, reads DTGVSQNPRHKITKRGQNVTFRCDPISEHNRLYWYRQTLGQGPEFLTYFQNEAQLEKSRLLSDRFSAERPKGSFSTLEIQRTEQGDSAMYLCASSLSGIARELFFGEGSRLTVL.

The chain is built from TRBV7-2 and TRBJ2-7; D possibly corresponds to TRBD2 (6 bases). This CDR3 spans 14 amino acids. CDR1 SGHTA and CDR2 FQGNSA come from the germline V gene. Trimming shortened V by 1 base and J by 1 base, and 8 bases separated the two germline ends. Written as DNA, the CDR3 is TGTGCCAGCAGCTTAGGAAGCGGGTCCTACGAGCAGTACTTC. This encodes CASSLGSGSYEQYF.

The V call is TRBV25-1, the J call TRBJ2-5; D might be TRBD1 (6 bases). V was clipped by 1 base and J by 4 bases, with 16 bases between them. Looked up from germline, CDR1 is MGHDK and CDR2 is SYGVNS. The CDR3 runs to 16 residues. CDR3 region: CASSEWGILGGETQYF. The CDR3 DNA reads as TGTGCCAGCAGTGAATGGGGAATCCTAGGGGGAGAGACCCAGTACTTC.

This clone appeared a single time. CDR3 in amino acids: CATSDPTTGGGTQYF. The DNA for the CDR3 is TGTGCCACCAGTGATCCCACGACAGGGGGCGGGACGCAGTATTTT. V is TRBV24-1 and J is TRBJ2-3, with 10 bases lining up with TRBD1. With V trimmed by 3 bases and J by 9 bases, 8 bases remained unmatched. The CDR3 has 15 residues. CDR1 and CDR2 from the germline V gene are KGHDR and SFDVKD.

This chain connects TRBV6-5 to TRBJ2-7, with D tentatively TRBD2 (6 bases). Germline lookup yields CDR1 MNHEY and CDR2 SVGAGI. The V gene lost 7 bases and the J gene lost 7 bases, with 20 bases spanning the gap. The CDR3 is 14 residues long. For the CDR3, the DNA is TGTGCCAGCATCGAACTAGCCCAGACGGGGGAGCAGTACTTC. Translated, it gives CASIELAQTGEQYF.

The rearrangement links TRBV24-1 to TRBJ2-2; 8 bases align to TRBD2. CDR1 and CDR2 from the germline V gene are KGHDR and SFDVKD. The CDR3 is 16 residues long. The junction had 3 bases not matched to a gene; V was cut back by 4 bases and J by 0 bases. The CDR3 sequence: CATSDPGGPNTGELFF. Here the CDR3 DNA reads TGTGCCACCAGTGACCCGGGGGGGCCGAACACCGGGGAGCTGTTTTTT.